One sample yielded the 10 T cell receptor beta chains listed below, sequenced in a study of blood T cell repertoires in COVID-19 (dated by TCRdb to the early 2020s). Libraries were prepared through the immunoSEQ multiplex PCR assay. TCRdb re-hosts the immuneACCESS table, in-frame sequences only. Its copies lack some clones; in the studies checked, an unresolved V gene accounts for under half of them, and the cause for the rest is not known. The sample includes about 140,000 clones, with around 90% observed a single time. Of the sample, 11% is held by the ten largest clones. Specimen: peripheral blood. These TCRs come from a woman older than 75 with acute or convalescent COVID-19.

The CDR3: CASSYYSGYEQYF. DNA for the CDR3: TGTGCCAGCAGTTACTATTCGGGGTACGAGCAGTACTTC. This chain uses TRBV6-5 with TRBJ2-7, with D possibly TRBD2 on 5 matching bases. V lost 1 base, J lost 4 bases, and 8 bases lay in between. CDR3 length: 13 residues. Per the germline V gene, CDR1 is MNHEY and CDR2 is SVGAGI.

The CDR3 sequence is CSTGPGYGYTF. CDR3 nucleotide sequence: TGCAGCACGGGGCCGGGCTATGGCTACACCTTC. This chain links TRBV29-1 with TRBJ1-2, with a possible D match to TRBD1 (5 bases). This CDR3 is 11 amino acids long. Germline lookup yields CDR1 SQVTM and CDR2 ANQGSEA. The V gene lost 8 bases and the J gene lost 4 bases, with 11 bases spanning the gap. The full variable domain, in which reference TRBV29-1 and TRBJ1-2 provide the parts outside the CDR3, is SAVISQKPSRDICQRGTSLTIQCQVDSQVTMMFWYRQQPGQSLTLIATANQGSEATYESGFVIDKFPISRPNLTFSTLTVSNMSPEDSSIYLCSTGPGYGYTFGSGTRLTVV.

The CDR3 DNA is TGTGCCAGCAGCCCGCGGACAGGGGCCGCTACTTCTGGAAACACCATATATTTT. Its protein product is CASSPRTGAATSGNTIYF. The chain is built from TRBV13 and TRBJ1-3; the match to TRBD1 covers 9 bases. Trimming removed 5 bases from V and 1 base from J; junction bases left unmatched: 12. From germline, CDR1 is PRHDT and CDR2 FYEKMQ (reference sequence). The CDR3 length is 18 residues.

The chain combines TRBV4-1 with TRBJ2-2, with TRBD1 identical over 9 bases. Germline V lookup: CDR1 MGHRA, CDR2 YSYEKL. The CDR3 covers 16 residues. V lost 4 bases, J lost 4 bases, and 7 bases stayed unmatched. The CDR3 region has the DNA TGCGCCAGCAGCCCTCGGGACAGGGAAGTCACCGGGGAGCTGTTTTTT. Protein: CASSPRDREVTGELFF.

The CDR3 loop is CSAGQGSYGYTF. The CDR3 nucleotides are TGCAGCGCCGGACAGGGGTCCTATGGCTACACCTTC. The gene calls are TRBV29-1 and TRBJ1-2, with 9 bases fitting TRBD1. CDR1 and CDR2 from the germline V gene are SQVTM and ANQGSEA. This CDR3 is built from 12 residues. V gave up 7 bases and J gave up 4 bases; unmatched junction bases: 4.

V usage is TRBV5-4 and J usage is TRBJ1-2; 7 nucleotides agree with TRBD1. This CDR3 comprises 14 residues. Germline V gene data show CDR1 as SGHNT and CDR2 as YYREEE (reference sequence). Trimming removed 6 bases from V and 0 bases from J; junction bases left unmatched: 5. The DNA for the CDR3 is TGTGCCAGCACCCGGACAGGACCTAACTATGGCTACACCTTC. Translating gives CASTRTGPNYGYTF. Variable domain in full (rest from reference TRBV5-4 and TRBJ1-2): ETGVTQSPTHLIKTRGQQVTLRCSSQSGHNTVSWYQQALGQGPQFIFQYYREEENGRGNFPPRFSGLQFPNYSSELNVNALELDDSALYLCASTRTGPNYGYTFGSGTRLTVV.

V is TRBV30 and J is TRBJ1-2, with D perhaps matching TRBD1 (5 bases). The CDR3 has 11 amino acids. Germline V CDR1 and CDR2: GTSNPN, SVGIG (reference sequence). V was trimmed by 5 bases and J by 8 bases, leaving 12 bases between them. CDR3 protein: CAWAIRQGYTF. The CDR3 DNA reads TGTGCCTGGGCCATCAGACAGGGCTACACCTTC.

This chain joins TRBV3-1 (or the pseudogene TRBV3-2) and TRBJ1-4; 7 positions match TRBD1. Per germline, CDR1 LGHDT and CDR2 YNNKEL (reference sequence). This CDR3 region has 14 residues. The ends lost 4 bases at V and 8 bases at J; junction bases unmatched: 7. The CDR3 region is CASSLQGPEEKLFF. The DNA for the CDR3 is TGTGCCAGCAGCCTACAGGGGCCAGAGGAAAAACTGTTTTTT.

The chain uses TRBV7-3 and TRBJ1-2; tentative D call: TRBD1 (6 bases). There are 13 residues in the CDR3. The V and J ends lost 0 bases and 4 bases respectively, with 6 bases between them. The germline gives CDR1 SGHTA, CDR2 FQGTGA. The CDR3 DNA reads TGTGCCAGCAGCTTAACAGGGGGCTATGGCTACACCTTC. Encoded protein: CASSLTGGYGYTF.

V is TRBV12-5 and J is TRBJ1-2, with 9 positions matching TRBD1. Germline V gives CDR1 LGHNT, CDR2 FRNRAP. The CDR3 length is 13 residues. V was pared by 3 bases and J by 8 bases, with 4 bases of the junction left unmatched. The CDR3 protein is CASGLQGASGYTF. DNA of the CDR3: TGTGCTAGTGGTTTACAGGGGGCTAGCGGCTACACCTTC.